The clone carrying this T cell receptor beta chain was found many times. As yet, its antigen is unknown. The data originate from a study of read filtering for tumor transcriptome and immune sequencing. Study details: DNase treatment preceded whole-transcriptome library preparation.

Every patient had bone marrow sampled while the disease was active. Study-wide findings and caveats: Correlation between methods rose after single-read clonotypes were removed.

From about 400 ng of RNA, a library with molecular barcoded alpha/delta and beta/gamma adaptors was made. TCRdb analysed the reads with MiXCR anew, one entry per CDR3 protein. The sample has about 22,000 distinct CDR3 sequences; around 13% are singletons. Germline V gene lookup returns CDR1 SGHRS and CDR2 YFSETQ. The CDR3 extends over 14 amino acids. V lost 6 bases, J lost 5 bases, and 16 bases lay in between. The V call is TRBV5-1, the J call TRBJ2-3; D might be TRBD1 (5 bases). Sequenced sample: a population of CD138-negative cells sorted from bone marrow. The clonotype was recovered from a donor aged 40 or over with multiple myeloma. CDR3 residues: CASKGPLTIDTQYF. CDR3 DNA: TGCGCCAGCAAGGGGCCCCTCACTATAGATACGCAGTATTTT.